This T cell receptor (beta chain) was recorded in a study of radiotherapy plus CTLA-4 blockade in lung cancer. Generated by immunoSEQ multiplex PCR, the TCRdb table keeps only in-frame clones and is missing some. This sample has some 70,000 clones, with about 83% found just once. This CDR3 has 16 residues. Trimming removed 6 bases from V and 8 bases from J; junction bases left unmatched: 12. CDR1 MNHEY and CDR2 SMNVEV come from the germline V gene (reference sequence). The chain recombines TRBV27 with TRBJ2-1; 11 nucleotides agree with TRBD1. Sequences were derived from peripheral blood, sampled from a patient treated with radiotherapy plus ipilimumab. The TCR was taken from a human donor with non-small cell lung cancer who had a partial response to radiotherapy plus ipilimumab. The CDR3 sequence: CASRFAGTGGRDEQFF. The DNA for the CDR3 is TGTGCCAGCAGATTTGCCGGGACAGGGGGTCGGGATGAGCAGTTCTTC.